Presented here are 29 T cell receptor beta chains from one specimen sequenced in a study of blood T cell repertoires in COVID-19. Some clones are missing from TCRdb's copy, which holds only in-frame ones; the method was immunoSEQ multiplex PCR. The sample includes 410,000 or so clones, just over 85% of them seen just once. Sequenced input: peripheral blood. The receptor source for this set is a woman aged 25 to 39 with active or convalescent COVID-19.

This clone was counted a single time. The chain recombines TRBV14 with TRBJ1-1; no reliable D call. Germline CDR1 and CDR2: SGHDN and FVKESK. The length of the CDR3 is 13 residues. Trimming pared 3 bases from V and 6 bases from J, leaving 11 bases between. This chain's CDR3 is CASSQYPSAEAFF. Here the CDR3 DNA reads TGTGCCAGCAGCCAGTACCCGAGCGCTGAAGCTTTCTTT.

V and J are TRBV4-1 and TRBJ2-5, with 9 bases fitting TRBD2. In germline, CDR1 is MGHRA, CDR2 YSYEKL. The CDR3 runs to 17 residues. After removal of 0 bases from V and 5 bases from J, the junction contained 10 bases not matched to a gene. The CDR3 DNA reads TGCGCCAGCAGCCAAGAAGTGAGCGGGGGGCGGGCGGAGACCCAGTACTTC. Its protein is CASSQEVSGGRAETQYF.

The gene calls are TRBV7-5 and TRBJ2-7; the D call of TRBD2 is as the table states it, not checked on the DNA. TRBV7-5 is marked as a pseudogene. The CDR3 totals 15 residues. Here the CDR3 DNA reads TGTGTCAGAAGACAAGGGGGACTAGCGCACTACGAGCAGTACTTC. This sequence encodes CVRRQGGLAHYEQYF.

The chain couples TRBV5-1 to TRBJ2-3, with 10 bases matching TRBD2. The V segment lost 7 bases and the J segment 7 bases; nucleotides outside the gene matches: 12. This CDR3 has 15 amino acids. Germline V gives CDR1 SGHRS, CDR2 YFSETQ. CDR3 sequence: CASRYSGGSSNTQYF. CDR3 in DNA: TGCGCCAGCCGCTATAGCGGGGGGTCCTCAAATACGCAGTATTTT.

The V call is TRBV6-5, the J call TRBJ1-1; 9 bases map to TRBD1. Trimming cost V 7 bases and J 6 bases; bases outside gene matches: 6. The CDR3 length is 13 residues. The germline gives CDR1 MNHEY, CDR2 SVGAGI. For the CDR3, the DNA is TGTGCCAGCATTAACAGGGGGCTCTCTGAAGCTTTCTTT. Its protein is CASINRGLSEAFF.

The rearrangement uses TRBV6-5 and TRBJ2-1, with D hard to call. The V and J ends lost 5 bases and 4 bases respectively, with 6 bases between them. Germline V gives CDR1 MNHEY, CDR2 SVGAGI. The CDR3 totals 12 residues. The CDR3 DNA sequence: TGTGCCAGCAGTACCTATTACAATGAGCAGTTCTTC. Its translation is CASSTYYNEQFF.

The CDR3 nucleotides are TGCGCCAGCAGCGACCTGACAGGGGGCGACGGTTCACCCCTCCACTTT. Translating it yields CASSDLTGGDGSPLHF. The rearrangement joins TRBV5-1 to TRBJ1-6, with 10 nucleotides matching TRBD1. Germline CDR1 and CDR2: SGHRS and YFSETQ. V was clipped by 4 bases and J by 9 bases; unmatched bases: 10. The CDR3 totals 16 residues.

V is TRBV2 and J is TRBJ1-4; the D gene is possibly TRBD1 (6 bases). The CDR3 totals 15 residues. Germline loops: CDR1 SNHLY, CDR2 FYNNEI. Trimming removed 4 bases from V and 3 bases from J, with 12 bases in between. The CDR3 sequence is CASSVGQSSNEKLFF. CDR3 bases: TGTGCCAGCAGTGTGGGACAAAGCTCTAATGAAAAACTGTTTTTT.

The chain has TRBV28 and TRBJ1-2; the D gene is possibly TRBD1 (6 bases). The V and J ends lost 6 bases and 7 bases respectively, with 9 bases between them. Germline assignment: CDR1 MDHEN and CDR2 SYDVKM. The CDR3 has 11 amino acids. The CDR3 coding sequence is TGTGCCAGCAGCGACAGGATTGGCTACACCTTC. Amino acid sequence: CASSDRIGYTF.

This clone was found once. DNA of the CDR3: TGTGCCAGCAGCTATACTAGCGGGGTAGCAGATACGCAGTATTTT. Its protein product is CASSYTSGVADTQYF. This rearrangement joins TRBV11-1 to TRBJ2-3; TRBD2 matches at 10 bases. Germline V CDR1 and CDR2: SGHAT, FQDESV (reference sequence). The J segment lost 4 bases and the V segment lost 4 bases, leaving 5 bases of the junction unmatched. The CDR3 is 15 residues long.

The genes are TRBV14 and TRBJ2-1, with 11 bases that match TRBD2. CDR3 length: 16 residues. Trimming removed 3 bases from V and 5 bases from J; junction bases left unmatched: 6. Looked up from germline, CDR1 is SGHDN and CDR2 is FVKESK. The CDR3 DNA is TGTGCCAGCAGCCATCTTAGCGGGAGGGAGAACAATGAGCAGTTCTTC. This translates into CASSHLSGRENNEQFF.

The rearrangement links TRBV7-2 to TRBJ1-5, with a tentative D call TRBD1 (5 bases). V was pared by 2 bases and J by 6 bases, with 8 bases between. CDR3 length: 13 amino acids. Germline loops: CDR1 SGHTA, CDR2 FQGNSA. The CDR3 DNA is TGTGCCAGCAGCTTATCCAGGGCTCAGCCCCAGCATTTT. Translating gives CASSLSRAQPQHF.

This chain joins TRBV2 and TRBJ1-1; D unclear. V lost 6 bases and J 1 base, leaving 9 bases between the germline ends. Germline CDR1 and CDR2: SNHLY and FYNNEI. This CDR3 spans 13 amino acids. The CDR3 here is CASSGEKNTEAFF. CDR3 coding DNA: TGTGCCAGCAGCGGGGAAAAGAACACTGAAGCTTTCTTT. The whole variable domain, remainder taken from reference TRBV2 and TRBJ1-1, is EPEVTQTPSHQVTQMGQEVILRCVPISNHLYFYWYRQILGQKVEFLVSFYNNEISEKSEIFDDQFSVERPDGSNFTLKIRSTKLEDSAMYFCASSGEKNTEAFFGQGTRLTVV.

This clone was seen more than once but under ten times. The rearrangement links TRBV6-5 to TRBJ1-1, with D possibly being TRBD1 (5 bases). The ends were cut back, 7 bases at V and 5 bases at J, with 14 bases in the middle. The CDR3 runs to 13 residues. CDR1 MNHEY and CDR2 SVGAGI come from the germline V gene. CDR3 coding DNA: TGTGCCAGCAACATAGGGGTGGGAACTGAAGCTTTCTTT. Translated: CASNIGVGTEAFF.

In this sample, this clone turned up once. The chain employs TRBV23-1 and TRBJ1-1, with D uncertain. TRBV23-1 has ORF status, its function being uncertain. The CDR3 sequence is 15 residues long. V was clipped by 0 bases and J by 4 bases, with 12 bases between them. This chain's CDR3 is CASSQSEGLGTEAFF. In DNA form, the CDR3 reads TGCGCCAGCAGTCAATCGGAGGGCCTGGGCACTGAAGCTTTCTTT.

V is TRBV3-1 (or the pseudogene TRBV3-2) and J is TRBJ1-6; a weak D match, TRBD1 (6 bases). There are 15 residues in the CDR3. Germline V gene sequence: CDR1 LGHDT, CDR2 YNNKEL (reference sequence). Trimming cost V 1 base and J 9 bases, with 13 bases left between them. CDR3 in amino acids: CASSQALGAGSPLHF. CDR3 nucleotides: TGTGCCAGCAGCCAAGCTCTGGGGGCAGGTTCACCCCTCCACTTT.

The chain has TRBV5-6 and TRBJ1-3; D remains ambiguous. V lost 2 bases and J 0 bases, leaving 15 bases between the germline ends. CDR1 and CDR2 from the germline V gene are SGHDT and YYEEEE. The length of the CDR3 is 17 residues. CDR3 sequence reads: CASSLTAQPHSGNTIYF. The CDR3 DNA reads TGTGCCAGCAGCTTAACCGCACAACCTCACTCTGGAAACACCATATATTTT.

V is TRBV10-3 and J is TRBJ2-3; 7 positions agree with TRBD2. The V gene's germline CDR1 is ENHRY and CDR2 SYGVKD. The CDR3 spans 14 residues. The J segment lost 6 bases and the V segment lost 7 bases, leaving 10 bases of the junction unmatched. In DNA form, the CDR3 reads TGTGCCATCACTGCGGGAGCCCTGTGGGATACGCAGTATTTT. It is translated as CAITAGALWDTQYF.

The chain carries TRBV2 and TRBJ2-2; 10 bases line up with TRBD2. Germline V CDR1 and CDR2: SNHLY, FYNNEI. J lost 3 bases, V lost 6 bases, and 7 bases had no gene match. This CDR3 has 16 residues. The CDR3 reads CASSDGLAEYTGELFF. The CDR3 DNA reads as TGTGCCAGCAGCGACGGACTAGCGGAGTACACCGGGGAGCTGTTTTTT.

The gene calls are TRBV5-1 and TRBJ2-1, with 8 positions matching TRBD2. The CDR3 loop spans 15 amino acids. Germline loops: CDR1 SGHRS, CDR2 YFSETQ. Trimming cost V 2 bases and J 4 bases; bases outside gene matches: 5. This CDR3 reads CASSLLAEDYNEQFF. The CDR3 region has the DNA TGCGCCAGCAGCTTACTAGCGGAAGATTACAATGAGCAGTTCTTC.

The gene calls are TRBV2 and TRBJ1-5, with D possibly matching TRBD1 (6 bases). This CDR3 region has 16 residues. In germline, CDR1 is SNHLY, CDR2 FYNNEI. V dropped 1 base and J dropped 7 bases, with 17 bases sitting between them. Here the CDR3 reads CASSEEKGVLGQPQHF. As DNA, the CDR3 is TGTGCCAGCAGTGAAGAAAAGGGGGTTTTGGGACAGCCCCAGCATTTT.

V and J are TRBV20-1 and TRBJ2-7, with D possibly matching TRBD2 (5 bases). With 3 bases removed from V and 5 bases from J, the gap between germline ends came to 8 bases. Per germline, CDR1 DFQATT and CDR2 SNEGSKA (reference sequence). CDR3 size: 11 residues. The CDR3 loop is CSARRGHEQYF. In DNA form, the CDR3 reads TGCAGTGCTAGGCGCGGGCACGAGCAGTACTTC.

The V call is TRBV27, the J call TRBJ2-7, with 9 bases matching TRBD2. Germline CDR1 reads MNHEY; CDR2 reads SMNVEV (reference sequence). With V trimmed by 6 bases and J by 2 bases, 8 bases remained unmatched. The CDR3 consists of 15 residues. CDR3 sequence (DNA): TGTGCCAGCAGAAACGGGCTAGCGGGACCCTACGAGCAGTACTTC. It specifies CASRNGLAGPYEQYF.

This rearrangement joins TRBV11-2 to TRBJ1-1, with TRBD1 matching 8 bases. The CDR3 is 16 residues long. The V segment lost 4 bases and the J segment 7 bases; nucleotides outside the gene matches: 14. Germline values: CDR1 SGHAT, CDR2 FQNNGV. Here the CDR3 DNA reads TGTGCCAGCAGCTCCAACCTGGCAGGGGGCGACATTGAAGCTTTCTTT. It yields the protein CASSSNLAGGDIEAFF. The full variable domain, its missing parts supplied by reference TRBV11-2 and TRBJ1-1, is EAGVAQSPRYKIIEKRQSVAFWCNPISGHATLYWYQQILGQGPKLLIQFQNNGVVDDSQLPKDRFSAERLKGVDSTLKIQPAKLEDSAVYLCASSSNLAGGDIEAFFGQGTRLTVV.

DNA for the CDR3: TGTGCCAGCAGTGAAGGCCAGAACAGAATCCCCCTTAGCAATCAGCCCCAGCATTTT. It yields the protein CASSEGQNRIPLSNQPQHF. The chain couples TRBV6-1 to TRBJ1-5; D is ambiguous. This CDR3 has 19 amino acids. Trimming took off 1 base at V and 0 bases at J, with 19 bases between the two ends. In germline, CDR1 is MNHNS, CDR2 SASEGT.

This clone turned up a few times. This sequence joins TRBV19 and TRBJ1-4, with D perhaps matching TRBD1 (5 bases). Germline V gene sequence: CDR1 LNHDA, CDR2 SQIVND (reference sequence). The CDR3 is 16 residues long. The V and J ends lost 5 bases and 7 bases respectively, with 20 bases between them. CDR3 protein: CASSPLLGLDTEKLFF. Here the CDR3 DNA reads TGTGCCAGTAGTCCGCTCCTGGGACTTGATACTGAAAAACTGTTTTTT.

V is TRBV3-1 (or the pseudogene TRBV3-2) and J is TRBJ1-5; unclear D gene. The CDR3 loop spans 14 amino acids. CDR1 is LGHDT, CDR2 YNNKEL, per germline (reference sequence). Trimming removed 0 bases at V and 0 bases at J, with 3 bases between. This chain's CDR3 is CASSQEYSNQPQHF. The CDR3 nucleotides read TGTGCCAGCAGCCAAGAGTATAGCAATCAGCCCCAGCATTTT.

The chain combines TRBV6-5 with TRBJ1-2; D is unclear. Trimming shortened V by 9 bases and J by 0 bases, and 17 bases separated the two germline ends. Looked up from germline, CDR1 is MNHEY and CDR2 is SVGAGI. The length of the CDR3 is 15 residues. In DNA form, the CDR3 reads TGTGCCAGTAAAACCCCGACGGGAGCTAACTATGGCTACACCTTC. This gives the protein CASKTPTGANYGYTF.

The gene calls are TRBV7-9 and TRBJ2-1; 11 positions match TRBD2. The CDR3 length is 16 residues. Germline lookup yields CDR1 SEHNR and CDR2 FQNEAQ (reference sequence). V was pared by 5 bases and J by 7 bases, with 10 bases of the junction left unmatched. CDR3 bases: TGTGCCAGCAGCCTGATAGCGGGAGGGGGAGTGAATGAGCAGTTCTTC. It encodes CASSLIAGGGVNEQFF.